What follows are 7 T cell receptor beta chains derived from one specimen sequenced in a study of blood T cell repertoires in COVID-19 (dated by TCRdb to the early 2020s). Preparation of the library involved the immunoSEQ multiplex PCR assay. TCRdb carries this immuneACCESS record with in-frame sequences only. Its versions omit some clonotypes, under half of them owing to an unresolved V gene in the studies checked, with the rest unexplained. Within this sample are hundreds of thousands of clones, with about 89% of them counted one time only. Around 7.8% of the sample lies in the top ten. Sequences were obtained from peripheral blood. The origin of the receptors is a woman between 50 and 59 years old with COVID-19, enrolled during active disease.

V gene TRBV7-7 combines with J gene TRBJ2-1; 10 bases agree with TRBD2. The CDR3 has 15 residues. V lost 1 base, J lost 8 bases, and 5 bases stayed unmatched. Germline CDR1 SSHAT, CDR2 FNYEAQ (reference sequence). The CDR3 DNA is TGTGCCAGCAGCTTAGGAAGCGGGGGGGCCTATGAGCAGTTCTTC. Translation gives CASSLGSGGAYEQFF.

The gene calls are TRBV10-1 and TRBJ2-3; unclear D gene. This CDR3 is built from 13 residues. Germline CDR1 is WNHNN and CDR2 is SYGVQD (reference sequence). Trimming removed 4 bases at V and 1 base at J, with 6 bases between. DNA of the CDR3: TGCGCCAGCAGTGCTCCCCGCACAGATACGCAGTATTTT. It yields the protein CASSAPRTDTQYF.

This clone was detected a few times. The rearrangement uses TRBV12-3 or TRBV12-4 and TRBJ1-2; 7 bases fit TRBD1. The CDR3 covers 13 residues. J was trimmed by 7 bases and V by 4 bases; bases with no gene match: 6. The CDR3 DNA sequence: TGTGCCAGCAGTTCTGATGGGACAGTTGGCTACACCTTC. Translating gives CASSSDGTVGYTF.

CDR3 protein: CASSQNNRGLGETQYF. The CDR3, as DNA: TGTGCCAGCAGCCAAAACAACAGGGGGCTGGGCGAGACCCAGTACTTC. The chain couples TRBV14 to TRBJ2-5; 9 nucleotides line up with TRBD1. This CDR3 has 16 amino acids. Unmatched junction bases numbered 9, after V lost 2 bases and J lost 5 bases. The germline CDR1 and CDR2 sequences are SGHDN and FVKESK.

The chain couples TRBV5-5 to TRBJ1-2, with TRBD1 identical over 9 bases. Trimming cost V 3 bases and J 6 bases; bases outside gene matches: 6. Germline V gene lookup returns CDR1 SGHKS and CDR2 YYEKEE (reference sequence). The CDR3 sequence is 14 residues long. The CDR3 loop is CASSSTGGYHGYTF. The CDR3 region has the DNA TGTGCCAGCAGCTCGACAGGGGGTTATCATGGCTACACCTTC.

This chain joins TRBV6-5 and TRBJ1-4, with D perhaps matching TRBD1 (5 bases). The V gene lost 8 bases and the J gene lost 5 bases, with 9 bases spanning the gap. The CDR3 length is 12 residues. CDR1 is MNHEY, CDR2 SVGAGI, per germline. For the CDR3, the DNA is TGTGCCAGCGGGGCGAGGAATGAAAAACTGTTTTTT. As protein: CASGARNEKLFF.

V usage is TRBV6-1 and J usage is TRBJ2-4; TRBD2 is a possible D gene (6 bases). Per the germline V gene, CDR1 is MNHNS and CDR2 is SASEGT. The germline V and J ends were trimmed by 0 bases and 0 bases, with 12 bases remaining between them. This CDR3 spans 17 amino acids. CDR3 residues: CASSEAGTHLAKNIQYF. DNA for the CDR3: TGTGCCAGCAGTGAAGCGGGGACTCACCTAGCCAAAAACATTCAGTACTTC.